This T cell receptor beta chain was identified in a study of cytomegalovirus exposure and HLA in healthy donors. Turning to the study itself: Of the donors genotyped, several hundred in all, 65% to 90% fell in the Caucasian-associated ancestry cluster.

Study observations and caveats: According to a later analysis, donors in an Asian-associated ancestry cluster reportedly had fewer N-insertions than the roughly 640-donor mean. Only CMV serostatus was available as immune exposure information. Both high specificity and high sensitivity reportedly marked the classifier's diagnosis of cytomegalovirus status.

On this clone: The antigen is undetermined.

V dropped 2 bases and J dropped 4; count of bases not matched to a gene: 5. The germline V gene encodes CDR1 SGHTA and CDR2 FQGNSA. This CDR3 is 15 amino acids long. A multiplex PCR was run with 60 Vbeta primers and 13 Jbeta primers. Produced via immunoSEQ multiplex PCR; TCRdb's table is partial and in-frame only. In all, the sample yields 200,000 to 250,000 clones. The J gene is TRBJ2-5, the V gene TRBV7-2, with 9 positions matching TRBD1. Sequencing was carried out using PBMCs. This TCR derives from a woman in her twenties or thirties in good health and CMV-seropositive. Written as DNA, the CDR3 is TGTGCCAGCAGCTTAATGGGACAGGGAGGAGAGACCCAGTACTTC. Translated, it gives CASSLMGQGGETQYF.